The T cell receptor beta chain under discussion was sequenced for a study of blood T cells in healthy people across ages. Notes on this clonotype: Its antigen is as yet unknown.

The second PCR ran 7 to 11 cycles with a sample-barcoded 5' primer and J-beta primers. MiXCR was run by TCRdb on the 5' RACE reads, yielding one entry per CDR3 protein. The table shows a few hundred thousand distinct CDR3 sequences, with about 25% occurring only once. The CDR3 length is 14 residues. V was pared by 5 bases and J by 0 bases, with 12 bases between. Looked up from germline, CDR1 is DFQATT and CDR2 is SNEGSKA (reference sequence). Notes on the study in general: Unsorted PBMC material precluded a definitive naive versus antigen-experienced comparison. Calculation of diversity from one million T cells yielded estimates considered to be underestimates.

Sequences were obtained from blood. The receptor was isolated from a woman in her seventies in good health. The chain couples TRBV20-1 to TRBJ2-3, with D perhaps matching TRBD2 (5 bases). The CDR3 coding sequence is TGCAGTGCTCCCCCCGGCGGGAGCACAGATACGCAGTATTTT. Translated: CSAPPGGSTDTQYF.